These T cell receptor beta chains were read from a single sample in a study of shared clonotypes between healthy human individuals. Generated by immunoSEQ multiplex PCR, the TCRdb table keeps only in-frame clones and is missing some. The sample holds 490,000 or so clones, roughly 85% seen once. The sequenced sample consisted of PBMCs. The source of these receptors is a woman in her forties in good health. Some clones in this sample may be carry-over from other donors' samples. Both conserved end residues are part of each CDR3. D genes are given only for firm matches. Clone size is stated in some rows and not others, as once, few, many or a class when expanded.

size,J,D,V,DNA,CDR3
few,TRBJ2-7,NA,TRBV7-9,TGTGCCAGCAGCTTATTTGGGGAGCAGTACTTC,CASSLFGEQYF
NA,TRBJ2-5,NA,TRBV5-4,TGTGCCAGCAACTGGCCGGGAGAACAAGAGACCCAGTACTTC,CASNWPGEQETQYF
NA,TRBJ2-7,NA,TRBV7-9,TGTGCCAGCAGCTTAGCAAGGAGCTACGAGCAGTACTTC,CASSLARSYEQYF
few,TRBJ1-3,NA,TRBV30,TGTGCCTGGAGTGCGGGAGACAGCTCTGGAAACACCATATATTTT,CAWSAGDSSGNTIYF
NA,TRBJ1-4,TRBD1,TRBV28,TGTGCCAGCTGGACAGGGGTGAATGAAAAACTGTTTTTT,CASWTGVNEKLFF
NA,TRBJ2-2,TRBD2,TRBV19,TGTGCCAGTAGTCCGGGACTAGCGGGAGGGCCCTCGAAGACCGGGGAGCTGTTTTTT,CASSPGLAGGPSKTGELFF
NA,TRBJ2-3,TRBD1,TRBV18,TGTGCCAGCTCACAACCGGGACAGTCCACAGATACGCAGTATTTT,CASSQPGQSTDTQYF
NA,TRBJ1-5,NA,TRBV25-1,TGTGCCAGCAGTGAGCTCCGGGACACTGAACAGCCCCAGCATTTT,CASSELRDTEQPQHF
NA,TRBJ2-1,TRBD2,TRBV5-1,TGCGCCAGCAGTCGACTAGCGAACACTCAAAATGAGCAGTTCTTC,CASSRLANTQNEQFF
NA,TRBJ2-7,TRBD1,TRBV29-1,TGCAGCGTAGGGGACAGGGCCTACGAGCAGTACTTC,CSVGDRAYEQYF
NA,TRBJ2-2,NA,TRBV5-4,TGTGCCAGCAGCTGGTCTTTACCTGTAACCACCGGGGAGCTGTTTTTT,CASSWSLPVTTGELFF
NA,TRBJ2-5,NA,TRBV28,TGTGCCAGCAGTGCCGGATACGAGGGGTACCAAGAGACCCAGTACTTC,CASSAGYEGYQETQYF
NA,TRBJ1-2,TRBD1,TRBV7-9,TGTGCCAGCAGCTTAGTTGGGACAGATAACTATGGCTACACCTTC,CASSLVGTDNYGYTF
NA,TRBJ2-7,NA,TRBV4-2,TGTGCCAGCCGAAGACTGGGGGTAGGCCACGAGCAGTACTTC,CASRRLGVGHEQYF
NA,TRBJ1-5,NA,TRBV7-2,TGTGCCAGCAGCTTAGGTCCGACGGAAAATCAGCCCCAGCATTTT,CASSLGPTENQPQHF
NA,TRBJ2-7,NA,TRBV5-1,TGCGCCAGCAGCCGTACAGGGCTCAGCTCCTACGAGCAGTACTTC,CASSRTGLSSYEQYF
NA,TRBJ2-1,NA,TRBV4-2,TGTGCCAGCAGCCAAGGGGCAGGGGCCTCCTACAATGAGCAGTTCTTC,CASSQGAGASYNEQFF
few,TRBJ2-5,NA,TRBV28,TGTGCCAGCAGTTTATCGGAGACCCAGTACTTC,CASSLSETQYF
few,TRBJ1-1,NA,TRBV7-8,TGTGCCAGCAGCGCACAGGGACAAATGAACACTGAAGCTTTCTTT,CASSAQGQMNTEAFF
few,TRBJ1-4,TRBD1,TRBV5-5,TGTGCCAGCAGCTTGGGGGTCTTGACAGGGGCCCCTTCCGAGGAAAAACTGTTTTTT,CASSLGVLTGAPSEEKLFF
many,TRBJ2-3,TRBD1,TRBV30,TGTGCCTGGAGTGTTACAGGGGGCCCAGATACGCAGTATTTT,CAWSVTGGPDTQYF
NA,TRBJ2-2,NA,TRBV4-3,TGCGCCAGCAGCCAAGAGAGGGGGACCGGGGAGCTGTTTTTT,CASSQERGTGELFF
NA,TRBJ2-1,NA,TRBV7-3,TGTGCCAGCAGCCCTCCTAACAATGAGCAGTTCTTC,CASSPPNNEQFF
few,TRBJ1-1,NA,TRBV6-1,TGTGCCAGCAGTGGGTCCGGGGACCCGAACACTGAAGCTTTCTTT,CASSGSGDPNTEAFF
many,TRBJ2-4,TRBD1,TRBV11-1,TGTGCCAGCAGCTTAGCCTCCGGGACAGGACAACAGTACTTC,CASSLASGTGQQYF
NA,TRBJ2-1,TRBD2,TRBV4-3,TGCGCCAGCAGCCAAGGATTAGCGGGAGCTCGGTCGAATGAGCAGTTCTTC,CASSQGLAGARSNEQFF
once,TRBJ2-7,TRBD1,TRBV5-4,TGTGCCAGCAGCTCGAGACAGGGCGTAACCTACGAGCAGTACTTC,CASSSRQGVTYEQYF
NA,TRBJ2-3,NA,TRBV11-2,TGTGCCAGCAGCTTAGTGGCCGGAGACACAGATACGCAGTATTTT,CASSLVAGDTDTQYF
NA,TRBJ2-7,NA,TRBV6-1,TGTGCCAGCACCCAGGAGAGGGGTAACTACGAGCAGTACTTC,CASTQERGNYEQYF
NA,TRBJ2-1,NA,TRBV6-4,TGTGCCAGCAGCCCAGAGACAGAATACAATGAGCAGTTCTTC,CASSPETEYNEQFF
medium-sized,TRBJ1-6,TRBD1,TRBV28,TGTGCCAGCAGCCCACCGGGACAGCGTATCTCACCCCTCCACTTT,CASSPPGQRISPLHF
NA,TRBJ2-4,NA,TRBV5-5,TGTGCCAGCAGCTTGGGACTAGGGGTAAACATTCAGTACTTC,CASSLGLGVNIQYF
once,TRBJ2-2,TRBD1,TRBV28,TGTGCCAGCAGATCACCGAACAGGGGGCGGTATTGGACCGGGGAGCTGTTTTTT,CASRSPNRGRYWTGELFF
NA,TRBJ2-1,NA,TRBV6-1,TGTGCCAGCAGTGACCTGACACTTACGAGCTCCTACAATGAGCAGTTCTTC,CASSDLTLTSSYNEQFF
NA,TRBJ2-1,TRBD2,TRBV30,TGTGCCGCGGCTAGCGGGAGTTACAATGAGCAGTTCTTC,CAAASGSYNEQFF
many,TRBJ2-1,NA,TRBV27,TGTGCCAGCAGTCGCGCCGGGTTTACCTACAATGAGCAGTTCTTC,CASSRAGFTYNEQFF
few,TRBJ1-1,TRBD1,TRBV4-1,TGCGCCAGCAGCCGGACAGGAGCCAACACTGAAGCTTTCTTT,CASSRTGANTEAFF
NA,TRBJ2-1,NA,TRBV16,TGTGCCAGCAGTCGCCTTTCGGGTACCTACAATGAGCAGTTCTTC,CASSRLSGTYNEQFF
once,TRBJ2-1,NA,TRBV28,TGTGCCAGCAGTTTGGAGGGCAGCTCCTACAATGAGCAGTTCTTC,CASSLEGSSYNEQFF
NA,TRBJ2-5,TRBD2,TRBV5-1,TGCGCCAGCAGCTTTGGAGCGGGAGGGCCTCGAGAGACCCAGTACTTC,CASSFGAGGPRETQYF
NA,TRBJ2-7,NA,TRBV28,TGTGCCAGCCAAAAGCCGGGACTTGGTATCGCCTACGAGCAGTACTTC,CASQKPGLGIAYEQYF
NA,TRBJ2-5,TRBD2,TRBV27,TGTGCCAGCAGTTCGGGACTAGCGGGAGCCCTCGGGGAGACCCAGTACTTC,CASSSGLAGALGETQYF
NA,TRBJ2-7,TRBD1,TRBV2,TGTGCCAGCAGTCCCGGACAGGGGGCGTTAAACGAGCAGTACTTC,CASSPGQGALNEQYF
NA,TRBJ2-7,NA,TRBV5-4,TGTGCCAGCAGCTTCGATGTGGGGCGCCCCTACGAGCAGTACTTC,CASSFDVGRPYEQYF
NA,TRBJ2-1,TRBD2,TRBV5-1,TGCGCCAGCAGCATGGGGCCTAGCGGGATACTCTACAATGAGCAGTTCTTC,CASSMGPSGILYNEQFF
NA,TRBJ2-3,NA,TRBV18,TGTGCCAGCTCGGACAGCACAGATACGCAGTATTTT,CASSDSTDTQYF
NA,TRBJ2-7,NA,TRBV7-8,TGTGCCAGCAGCCCCACCGGGACATCTAGCTCCTACGAGCAGTACTTC,CASSPTGTSSSYEQYF
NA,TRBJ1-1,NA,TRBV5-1,TGCGCCAGCAGCTTGGAAGGAGGGCTTACTGAAGCTTTCTTT,CASSLEGGLTEAFF
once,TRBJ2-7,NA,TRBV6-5,TGTGCCAGCAGTTACTCGAGACAGGCCTACGAGCAGTACTTC,CASSYSRQAYEQYF
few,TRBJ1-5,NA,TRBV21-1,TGTGCCAGCAGCAAGGGACAGGGGGTTAATCAGCCCCAGCATTTT,CASSKGQGVNQPQHF
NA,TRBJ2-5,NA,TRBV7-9,TGTGCCAGCAGCTTGATGGGAGTTGAGACCCAGTACTTC,CASSLMGVETQYF
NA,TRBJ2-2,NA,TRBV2,TGTGCCAGCATGGAGGGGAGCACCGGGGAGCTGTTTTTT,CASMEGSTGELFF
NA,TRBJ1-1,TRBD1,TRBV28,TGTGCCAGCAGTCCCCGACAGGGGAAGGGTTATGGAGCTTTCTTT,CASSPRQGKGYGAFF
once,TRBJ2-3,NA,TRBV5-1,TGCGCCAGCAGCTTGGGGGGAGCGGGCACAGATACGCAGTATTTT,CASSLGGAGTDTQYF
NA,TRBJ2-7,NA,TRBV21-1,TGTGCCAGCAGCCCCCCATCGCCTGTACATGAGACTTACGAGCAGTACTTC,CASSPPSPVHETYEQYF